This T cell receptor (beta chain) was sequenced in a study of T cell responses to AZD1222 COVID-19 vaccine. Study conclusions and caveats: Clonal diversity may have been underestimated, and the donors were mostly white British, with more females than males. After two AZD1222 doses, spike-specific TCR breadth and depth rose versus day 0. CD4 TCRs associated with vaccination spanned spike, dominating at 160-218 and 743-854. Baseline seropositivity occurred in only 5 to 7 AZD1222 recipients.

V lost 7 bases and J lost 5, with 18 bases in between. Germline V CDR1 and CDR2: SEHNR, FQNEAQ (reference sequence). CDR3 length: 14 residues. Using immunoSEQ multiplex PCR, the repertoire was profiled, and TCRdb retains in-frame clones only, with some absent. This table has around 90,000 clones, under 95% appearing once. A remark on this clone: Its cognate antigen is unknown.

This TCR derives from an adult in good health. Sample: peripheral blood, taken on day 0 of MenACWY control vaccination. This chain connects TRBV7-9 to TRBJ2-7; D possibly corresponds to TRBD2 (5 bases). CDR3 DNA sequence: TGTGCCAGCACCAAAGGGTGGGCGGGCCACGAGCAGTACTTC. This translates into CASTKGWAGHEQYF.